The clone carrying this T cell receptor (beta chain) was counted between two and nine times. Its matching antigen is unknown. A second PCR of about 6 to 11 cycles used a sample-barcoded 5' primer and a J-beta primer mix. One entry per CDR3 protein results from TCRdb running MiXCR on the 5' RACE reads. The table includes 850,000 to 1,300,000 distinct CDR3 sequences, 35% to 55% detected once. V lost 2 bases, J lost 8 bases, and 3 bases lay in between. There are 11 residues in the CDR3. CDR1 ENHRY and CDR2 SYGVKD come from the germline V gene. The entry originates in a study of blood T cells in healthy people across ages. Study-wide results and caveats: Investigators viewed diversity estimates from one million T cells as underestimates, the study reported.

The chain employs TRBV10-3 and TRBJ2-2, with unresolved D. The sample was blood. This TCR came from a woman between 55 and 75 years old in good health. The CDR3 region is CAISEVGELFF. CDR3 bases: TGTGCCATCAGTGAGGTGGGGGAGCTGTTTTTT.